These 29 T cell receptor beta chains were sequenced from one sample in a study of T-cell memory formation after mild COVID-19. One entry per CDR3 protein results from TCRdb running MiXCR on the 5' RACE reads. The data contain fewer than 450,000 distinct CDR3 sequences, roughly 21% of them seen just once; the ten biggest clones take up roughly an eighth. Sequencing was performed on PBMCs or a T cell subset sorted from them (not recorded which). All receptors come from an adult woman who had mild COVID-19 (a few samples of this study predate the infection). Cell type and time point are not known.

The rearrangement joins TRBV10-3 to TRBJ1-6, with D possibly being TRBD1 (6 bases). The V and J ends lost 2 bases and 6 bases respectively, with 14 bases between them. In germline, CDR1 is ENHRY, CDR2 SYGVKD. This CDR3 is built from 16 residues. The CDR3 reads CAISEAGAACNSPLHF. Written as DNA, the CDR3 is TGTGCCATCAGTGAGGCAGGGGCGGCCTGTAATTCACCCCTCCACTTT.

This clonotype was found a few times. The J gene is TRBJ2-1, the V gene TRBV29-1; weak D call: TRBD2 (8 bases). The CDR3 contains 12 residues. Germline loops: CDR1 SQVTM, CDR2 ANQGSEA. V lost 5 bases and J 8 bases, leaving 13 bases between the germline ends. DNA of the CDR3: TGCAGCGTTTCGGGAGGGGGCGATGAGCAGTTCTTC. Amino acids: CSVSGGGDEQFF.

This rearrangement joins TRBV12-3 or TRBV12-4 to TRBJ1-1; 10 bases are a match to TRBD1. With V trimmed by 6 bases and J by 9 bases, 10 bases remained unmatched. The CDR3 covers 14 residues. The CDR3 DNA follows: TGTGCCAGCAGCCTGACAGGGGGCGAGGTTAAAGCTTTCTTT. Translation gives CASSLTGGEVKAFF.

CDR3 sequence: CASSPLIFQETQYF. The CDR3 DNA reads TGTGCCAGCAGTCCACTAATCTTTCAAGAGACCCAGTACTTC. The rearrangement joins TRBV12-3 or TRBV12-4 to TRBJ2-5, with D unclear. CDR3 length: 14 amino acids. The ends were cut back, 5 bases at V and 2 bases at J, with 12 bases in the middle.

In this sample, this clonotype turned up a few times. The CDR3 sequence is CATSAEGDTQYF. Written as DNA, the CDR3 is TGTGCCACCAGTGCAGAGGGCGATACGCAGTATTTT. The chain combines TRBV24-1 with TRBJ2-3; tentatively, D is TRBD2 (5 bases). The CDR3 totals 12 residues. CDR1 is KGHDR and CDR2 is SFDVKD in the germline V gene. V lost 5 bases, J lost 6 bases, and 8 bases lay in between.

The sample holds a few counts of this clonotype. The chain is built from TRBV5-1 and TRBJ2-3; possible D gene TRBD2, 6 bases. The V gene's germline CDR1 is SGHRS and CDR2 YFSETQ. V dropped 0 bases and J dropped 8 bases, with 10 bases sitting between them. The length of the CDR3 is 13 residues. The CDR3 DNA reads TGCGCCAGCAGCTTGGCCGCGGAGGGTACGCAGTATTTT. Amino acid sequence: CASSLAAEGTQYF.

At least ten counts were recorded for this clonotype. V is TRBV15 and J is TRBJ2-7, with 8 nucleotides matching TRBD1. From germline, CDR1 is LNHNV and CDR2 YYDKDF (reference sequence). The CDR3 covers 16 residues. The J segment lost 4 bases and the V segment lost 1 base, leaving 9 bases of the junction unmatched. DNA for the CDR3: TGTGCCACCAGCAGAGGGCAGGGGGCAGTTGAGTACGAGCAGTACTTC. It specifies CATSRGQGAVEYEQYF.

The chain combines TRBV20-1 with TRBJ1-5, with TRBD1 matching 7 bases. CDR3 length: 13 residues. V dropped 5 bases and J dropped 3; count of bases not matched to a gene: 4. The V gene's germline CDR1 is DFQATT and CDR2 SNEGSKA (reference sequence). CDR3 protein: CSASQGNNQPQHF. DNA of the CDR3: TGCAGTGCTTCACAGGGGAACAATCAGCCCCAGCATTTT.

The gene calls are TRBV30 and TRBJ1-2; D call uncertain. Germline lookup yields CDR1 GTSNPN and CDR2 SVGIG (reference sequence). CDR3 length: 13 amino acids. The V and J ends lost 2 bases and 2 bases respectively, with 9 bases between them. The DNA for the CDR3 is TGTGCCTGGAGTACAGATGAAAACTATGGCTACACCTTC. This encodes CAWSTDENYGYTF.

This clonotype has only a few counts. This rearrangement joins TRBV12-3 or TRBV12-4 to TRBJ2-1; TRBD1 might be the D (6 bases). CDR3 length equals 14 residues. Trimming left V 2 bases short and J 7 bases short, with 12 bases between. The CDR3 bases are TGTGCCAGCAGTTTATACAGGGCTTCTAATGAGCAGTTCTTC. Its translation is CASSLYRASNEQFF.

This clonotype was seen more than once but under ten times. The chain recombines TRBV7-9 with TRBJ2-3; 10 bases map to TRBD1. The V gene end was trimmed by 5 bases and the J gene end by 5 bases; junction bases not matched to a gene: 10. CDR3 length: 16 residues. Germline CDR1 and CDR2: SEHNR and FQNEAQ (reference sequence). The CDR3 DNA reads TGTGCCAGCAGCCCGCGACAGGGGGCAGTCGGAGATACGCAGTATTTT. Translated: CASSPRQGAVGDTQYF.

The chain joins TRBV29-1 to TRBJ2-1; 7 bases are a match to TRBD1. Germline-derived CDR1 and CDR2 are SQVTM and ANQGSEA. CDR3 length equals 14 residues. V lost 4 bases and J lost 1; bases outside the gene matches: 4. CDR3 coding DNA: TGCAGCGTTGTGGACAGGTCGTCCTACAATGAGCAGTTCTTC. Translation: CSVVDRSSYNEQFF.

The rearrangement links TRBV5-6 to TRBJ1-2; D is possibly TRBD1 (5 bases). Per germline, CDR1 SGHDT and CDR2 YYEEEE. Trimming left V 7 bases short and J 10 bases short, with 17 bases between. This CDR3 contains 12 residues. The chain's CDR3 is CASPRAVKVYTF. CDR3 DNA: TGTGCCAGCCCCAGGGCGGTGAAAGTCTACACCTTC.

The V gene is TRBV7-2, the J gene TRBJ1-2; 10 positions match TRBD1. CDR3 size: 14 residues. Germline V gives CDR1 SGHTA, CDR2 FQGNSA. The V segment lost 1 base and the J segment 8 bases; nucleotides outside the gene matches: 4. The CDR3 here is CASSLGQGARGYTF. CDR3 DNA sequence: TGTGCCAGCAGCTTAGGACAGGGGGCGCGAGGCTACACCTTC.

In its sample, this clonotype was seen a few times. J is TRBJ1-4 and V is TRBV7-2; D not resolved. This CDR3 contains 13 residues. Germline V CDR1 and CDR2: SGHTA, FQGNSA. V was clipped by 6 bases and J by 3 bases, with 8 bases between them. The CDR3 bases are TGTGCCAGCAGGGATCCCCCTAATGAAAAACTGTTTTTT. Its translation is CASRDPPNEKLFF. Together with reference TRBV7-2 and TRBJ1-4, the CDR3 gives the full variable domain: GAGVSQSPSNKVTEKGKDVELRCDPISGHTALYWYRQSLGQGLEFLIYFQGNSAPDKSGLPSDRFSAERTGGSVSTLTIQRTQQEDSAVYLCASRDPPNEKLFFGSGTQLSVL.

V gene TRBV7-9 combines with J gene TRBJ2-5, with D uncertain. Germline loops: CDR1 SEHNR, CDR2 FQNEAQ (reference sequence). The CDR3 has 14 amino acids. The ends were cut back, 5 bases at V and 4 bases at J, with 14 bases in the middle. CDR3 DNA sequence: TGTGCCAGCAGCCCCCCCGGTCTAAGAGAGACCCAGTACTTC. Protein: CASSPPGLRETQYF.

This clonotype was observed a handful of times. J is TRBJ1-5 and V is TRBV7-2; unclear D gene. The germline V gene has CDR1 SGHTA and CDR2 FQGNSA. V was pared by 3 bases and J by 5 bases, with 8 bases between. The length of the CDR3 is 13 residues. Here the CDR3 DNA reads TGTGCCAGCAGCTTCATTCAAGATCAGCCCCAGCATTTT. Its protein product is CASSFIQDQPQHF.

This clonotype was detected ten times or more. The chain joins TRBV4-3 to TRBJ2-5; TRBD1 agrees at 7 bases. The CDR3 has 16 amino acids. V lost 3 bases, J lost 1 base, and 8 bases stayed unmatched. CDR1 LGHNA and CDR2 YSLEER come from the germline V gene. This CDR3 reads CASSQRQGDGQETQYF. CDR3 bases: TGCGCCAGCAGCCAGCGACAGGGAGACGGCCAAGAGACCCAGTACTTC.

This clonotype has more than one count but fewer than ten. V gene TRBV7-2 combines with J gene TRBJ1-2, with D unclear. Trimming removed 3 bases at V and 7 bases at J, with 12 bases between. Germline-derived CDR1 and CDR2 are SGHTA and FQGNSA. This CDR3 region has 13 residues. The CDR3 region is CASSLASSRGYTF. The CDR3 region has the DNA TGTGCCAGCAGCTTGGCCTCCTCCCGTGGCTACACCTTC.

Comments on this clonotype: One junction end disagrees with the germline gene, perhaps due to a read error. This chain uses TRBV10-3 with TRBJ1-4; D remains ambiguous. Germline assignment: CDR1 ENHRY and CDR2 SYGVKD. The CDR3 is 13 residues long. CDR3 nucleotides: TGTGCCATCAGCCAAGAGCCGGGAGAAACACTGTTTTTT. Encoded protein: CAISQEPGETLFF.

The chain has TRBV7-8 and TRBJ2-5; 9 positions agree with TRBD1. CDR3 length equals 15 residues. The germline V gene encodes CDR1 SGHVS and CDR2 FQNEAQ. The trim removed 4 bases at V and 5 bases at J, leaving 8 bases unmatched. Written as DNA, the CDR3 is TGTGCCAGCAGCTCACGGGACAGGGAACCGGAGACCCAGTACTTC. This sequence encodes CASSSRDREPETQYF.

The chain carries TRBV4-3 and TRBJ2-3, with 14 bases fitting TRBD2. V trimming: 0 bases; J trimming: 11 bases; junction bases outside the gene matches: 7. Germline assignment: CDR1 LGHNA and CDR2 YSLEER. The CDR3 spans 16 residues. CDR3 residues: CASSQDRRTSGGQQYF. The CDR3 DNA reads TGCGCCAGCAGCCAAGATCGGAGGACTAGCGGGGGGCAGCAGTATTTT.

The CDR3 DNA is TGTGCCAGCAGCGTACAGGGGGCGCTCGGTGGCTACACCTTC. Protein sequence: CASSVQGALGGYTF. V is TRBV7-2 and J is TRBJ1-2; 9 nucleotides align to TRBD1. Trimming took 5 bases from V and 7 from J; bases not matched to a gene: 8. The V gene's germline CDR1 is SGHTA and CDR2 FQGNSA. The CDR3 length is 14 residues. Complete variable domain (other parts from reference TRBV7-2 and TRBJ1-2): GAGVSQSPSNKVTEKGKDVELRCDPISGHTALYWYRQSLGQGLEFLIYFQGNSAPDKSGLPSDRFSAERTGGSVSTLTIQRTQQEDSAVYLCASSVQGALGGYTFGSGTRLTVV.

The sample holds a few counts of this clonotype. The J gene is TRBJ2-3, the V gene TRBV5-1; maybe TRBD2 (7 bases). Trimming pared 4 bases from V and 0 bases from J, leaving 18 bases between. Germline V gives CDR1 SGHRS, CDR2 YFSETQ. This CDR3 spans 17 amino acids. In nucleotides, the CDR3 is TGCGCCAGCAGCCCCTCGAGGGGGGGGGTTAGCACAGATACGCAGTATTTT. It specifies CASSPSRGGVSTDTQYF.

V is TRBV7-6 and J is TRBJ2-2, with unresolved D. Trimming shortened V by 4 bases and J by 1 base, and 22 bases separated the two germline ends. Germline CDR1 reads SGHVS; CDR2 reads FNYEAQ. The CDR3 runs to 19 residues. This chain's CDR3 is CASSSYMPDFLQNTGELFF. DNA of the CDR3: TGTGCCAGCAGCTCTTACATGCCCGACTTTCTCCAGAACACCGGGGAGCTGTTTTTT.

This rearrangement joins TRBV12-3 or TRBV12-4 to TRBJ1-4; unclear D gene. This CDR3 spans 14 amino acids. V lost 1 base and J 8 bases, leaving 11 bases between the germline ends. This chain's CDR3 is CASSLGPVGEKLFF. CDR3 nucleotide sequence: TGTGCCAGCAGTTTAGGGCCCGTGGGCGAAAAACTGTTTTTT.

This clonotype was detected a few times. The V gene is TRBV29-1, the J gene TRBJ1-6; 11 positions agree with TRBD1. Germline V gene sequence: CDR1 SQVTM, CDR2 ANQGSEA. The ends lost 6 bases at V and 9 bases at J; junction bases unmatched: 4. The CDR3 is 13 residues long. The CDR3 bases are TGCAGCGTCGGACAGGGGGCAGGTTCACCCCTCCACTTT. Protein product: CSVGQGAGSPLHF.

The genes are TRBV20-1 and TRBJ1-2; D may be TRBD1 (5 bases). The CDR3 contains 10 residues. Germline assignment: CDR1 DFQATT and CDR2 SNEGSKA (reference sequence). Trimming shortened V by 6 bases and J by 10 bases, and 12 bases separated the two germline ends. CDR3 sequence (DNA): TGCAGTGCCCATAGACAGTACTACACCTTC. Its translation: CSAHRQYYTF.

The CDR3 loop reads CATSDRIQETQYF. The DNA of the CDR3 is TGTGCCACCAGTGACAGGATCCAAGAGACCCAGTACTTC. The genes are TRBV24-1 and TRBJ2-5; no reliable D call. This CDR3 has 13 residues. Trimming pared 4 bases from V and 1 base from J, leaving 6 bases between. Germline assignment: CDR1 KGHDR and CDR2 SFDVKD.